The present T cell receptor (beta chain) was sequenced within a study of blood T cells in healthy people across ages. This clonotype turned up a few times. A second PCR of 7 to 11 cycles used a sample-barcoded 5' primer and a J-beta primer mix. Using its own MiXCR run on the 5' RACE reads, TCRdb lists one record per CDR3 protein. This sample has 660,000 or so distinct CDR3 sequences; about 53% occur once, and the top ten carry over 30%. Material for sequencing was blood. This sequence originates from a man between 60 and 75 years old in good health.

The CDR3 nucleotides are TGTGCCAGCAGCTTTCTGCGGGGGCAAACAACGTTCTACAATGAGCAGTTCTTC. Translating gives CASSFLRGQTTFYNEQFF. The chain joins TRBV7-9 to TRBJ2-1; a possible D gene is TRBD2 (7 bases). Germline CDR1 is SEHNR and CDR2 is FQNEAQ (reference sequence). The CDR3 totals 18 residues. Trimming took off 3 bases at V and 3 bases at J, with 21 bases between the two ends.